Detailed here is one TCR beta chain. Its specificity is not known. Quantitative 5'-RACE with molecular barcodes generated TCR beta libraries. TCRdb reprocessed the 5' RACE reads via MiXCR and lists one record per CDR3 protein. The table has under 850,000 distinct CDR3 sequences, 19% seen once. Germline assignment: CDR1 DFQATT and CDR2 SNEGSKA (reference sequence). CDR3 length: 16 amino acids. Trimming at V came to 2 bases and at J to 3 bases, leaving 9 bases not matched to a gene. The data stem from a study of CD8 T cells in ankylosing spondylitis. The study, taken as a whole, reports: There was a TCR beta motif, made of several highly homologous variants, that appeared characteristic of ankylosing spondylitis blood.

Material: blood, either unsorted or a sorted T cell fraction (not recorded which). This clonotype was obtained from a male donor with ankylosing spondylitis. This chain uses TRBV20-1 with TRBJ2-2; TRBD2 matches at 7 bases. CDR3: CSARSLAGVDTGELFF. The DNA of the CDR3 is TGCAGTGCTAGAAGCTTGGCGGGAGTTGACACCGGGGAGCTGTTTTTT.